This T cell receptor beta chain was documented in a study of T-cell reconstitution after alpha-beta-depleted transplantation in children. This CDR3 region has 14 residues. Trimming removed 4 bases from V and 1 base from J, with 10 bases in between. Germline V gives CDR1 SQVTM, CDR2 ANQGSEA. The study, taken as a whole, reports: Two months or so post-transplant, alpha-beta T cells reportedly derived from several hundred expanded graft clones. Recipient T cells and thymic progenitors that survived gave rise to the high TCRbeta diversity observed at day 60 in some patients.

This clonotype was counted at least ten times. What it binds is not known. For TCRbeta, the library was prepared with unique molecular identifiers. One entry per CDR3 protein results from TCRdb running MiXCR on the PCR reads. The data contain approximately 400,000 distinct CDR3 sequences, under 20% of them singletons. This sequence joins TRBV29-1 and TRBJ2-2, with D hard to call. The receptor was derived from a boy younger than two who had a stem cell transplant for Wiskott-Aldrich syndrome, so the T cells may come from the graft donor. The sequenced sample was PBMCs, mostly from graft donor cells, obtained 360 days after TCRalphabeta/CD19-depleted stem cell transplant. The CDR3 nucleotides are TGCAGCGTTGTACAGTCCCTGAACACCGGGGAGCTGTTTTTT. Its protein is CSVVQSLNTGELFF.